This T cell receptor (beta chain) was retrieved from a study of regulatory T cells in long-lasting Graves disease (dated by TCRdb to 2020 to 2023). Regarding the study in general: Antithyroid drugs had been taken for less than 3 months by newly diagnosed Graves' disease patients. This study used TCR sequencing and RNA sequencing of peripheral blood to compare persistent Graves' disease patients against newly diagnosed Graves' disease patients. The study took place in China and was registered as a clinical trial. A total of some 35 samples underwent TCR sequencing, from roughly 13 patients with persistent Graves' disease and some 20 patients with newly diagnosed Graves' disease. What the authors observed across the whole study: Lower TCR Shannon entropy and fewer highly expanded clones were observed in persistent Graves' disease patients than in newly diagnosed patients, which suggested clonal expansion. Only the TCR beta chain was sequenced and analyzed. TRBV28, TRBJ1-2 and TRBJ2-5 were preferentially used in persistent disease, while TRBV20-1 and TRBJ2-1 were favored in newly diagnosed disease. The small sample size was acknowledged by the authors as a limitation that may reduce accuracy. More public clonotypes were shared among persistent patients (under 3,000) than among newly diagnosed patients (966). The study examined only peripheral blood because the primary lesion, thyroid tissue, could not be accessed.

The sample's time point label, decoded: newly diagnosed GD, antithyroid drugs for less than 3 months. For both TCR sequencing and RNA sequencing, RNA was extracted from PBMCs using TRIzol. The diagnosis of Graves' disease was made according to American Thyroid Association guidelines. The patients came from an endocrinology department in Xi'an, China. Each patient gave 7 to 9.5 milliliters of peripheral blood, collected in an EDTA anticoagulant tube. Ficoll Paque Plus density gradient separation was used to isolate PBMCs, and no further T cell sorting was performed. An Agilent 2100 Bioanalyzer and agarose gel were used to check RNA quality, and a NanoDrop 2000 was used to measure RNA concentration. This clonotype turned up a few times. The antigen it binds to is not known. The input lacks base qualities; no much larger clone sits a single base away. The library was made by multiplex PCR. The listed sequencing device is Illumina HiSeq 4000. CDR3 regions were amplified by Arm-PCR with iRepertoire HTBI primers to construct TCR beta libraries. PCR products were gel purified before sequencing. Turning to the authors' computational methods: Gene usage analysis of CDR3 amino acid clonotypes used the 55 to 80 TRBV and 12 to 15 TRBJ segments found across samples. COPE and FqMerger were used to merge the filtered high-quality paired reads into contigs. BLAST was used to align contigs to the IMGT TRBV, TRBD and TRBJ reference genes, and CDR3 was defined following IMGT. Clonotypes above 0.1% frequency were classified as highly expanded clones. Shannon entropy was used to measure repertoire diversity, and the Gini coefficient was used to measure V-J evenness. A clonotype was considered public if more than one individual shared it. TCRdb trimmed the raw reads at Q25, called clones with MiXCR and kept productive beta chains. Rows are unified per CDR3 protein, each entry keeping the most common DNA and genes. Clone size and V and J calls follow TCRdb, not the original study. The sample table contains a few hundred thousand distinct CDR3 sequences; only one count was recorded for approximately 10% of them. Of the sample, 15% to 20% is held by the ten largest clones.

Reading from cysteine to phenylalanine, the CDR3 counts 13 amino acids. The read is trimmed to its CDR3 DNA, 39 bases read in frame from base 1. CDR1 and CDR2 are read off the germline V gene (reference sequence) as SGHKS and YYEKEE. V is cut by 4 bases and J by 8 bases, and the space between the germline ends is 14 bases. These sequences were also reported in another study, on T cells in Graves' hyperthyroidism and ophthalmopathy. The second study reports: Graves' hyperthyroidism was defined as stable when no progression to ophthalmopathy occurred over 18 months of follow-up. Hyperthyroidism patients were newly diagnosed, had a disease duration of under 2 months, and were aged 18 to 65 years. Exclusion was applied to patients with uncontrolled infections, other autoimmune diseases, pregnancy or lactation. Diagnoses were based on clinical symptoms, serum thyroxine and TRAb, thyroid ultrasound and orbital computed tomography. A first-round RT-PCR of the TCR CDR3 used the HTBI primer set with the Qiagen OneStep RT-PCR kit. Most expanded thyroid clonotypes (frequency above 0.001) were also detected in blood, a finding suggesting that blood repertoires may reflect thyroid immune responses. A 13 V-J signature model separated ophthalmopathy from stable hyperthyroidism, with roughly 88% sensitivity and around 84% specificity in cross-validation and 80%/75% in testing. In validation, the model predicted progression to ophthalmopathy a median of roughly 6.5 months before onset, with roughly 70% sensitivity and nearly 75% specificity. To identify TCR V-J signatures that set the groups apart, the researchers used a discovery cohort of approximately 98 patients, made up of roughly 40 with Graves' ophthalmopathy and some 58 with stable Graves' hyperthyroidism. An independent validation cohort of fewer than 20 hyperthyroidism patients and approximately 17 patients who later progressed to ophthalmopathy tested prospective prediction of ophthalmopathy. The roughly 100 discovery patients were randomly divided into training and test sets at a 7:3 ratio. The study also compared thyroid tissue and blood T-cell repertoires from 6 or 7 Graves' hyperthyroidism patients. Following sampling, methimazole starting at 30 mg daily was given to hyperthyroidism patients, and high-dose intravenous methylprednisolone was given to ophthalmopathy patients. Libraries were constructed in a second round of multiplex PCR, after which size selection and purification were performed. Sequencing of the libraries was done on an Illumina HiSeq2000 using paired-end 100 bp reads. Raw data were processed with SOAPnuke, discarding reads with adapters, uncalled bases, mean Phred below 15, or no exact constant-primer or identifier match. High-quality paired reads were merged with COPE v1.2.5, and unique nucleotide sequences were defined as clonotypes. MiTCR v1.1 was used to align clonotypes to the IMGT TRBV, TRBD and TRBJ reference segments. The analysis was restricted to V-J combinations with a frequency above 0.0001, which together covered 99.2% of the repertoires. A TCS score was defined as the ratio between F50 (clonal expansion) and ExV (chaos), using BLOSUM62-based TCRdist between CDR3 peptides within each V-J. Welch's t-statistics and random forest reduced some 510 V-J features to some 14, which were used in a naive Bayes classifier (R e1071). Sample size was not statistically predetermined, and blinding of investigators to group allocation was not performed. The paper describes TCR Vbeta CDR3 sequencing of 135 peripheral blood samples, made up of under 50 ophthalmopathy patients, roughly 80 hyperthyroidism patients and about 17 progressor patients.

The sequence was collected from a woman younger than 30 with Graves disease. Donor details come from another sample of the same person, matched by shared clones. The rearrangement combines TRBV5-5 with TRBJ2-3, with the D segment identity uncertain. The material sequenced was peripheral blood mononuclear cells (PBMCs), taken at new diagnosis, from a patient treated with antithyroid drugs. The DNA is TGTGCCAGCAGCCCTCTCCTGCTCCCTACGCAGTATTTT. Translation gives CASSPLLLPTQYF.